This note documents a single T cell receptor (beta chain) sequence. Its target is not known. The germline gives CDR1 SGHVS, CDR2 FQNEAQ. This CDR3 is 19 amino acids long. The V gene end was trimmed by 1 base and the J gene end by 0 bases; junction bases not matched to a gene: 8. The sample comes from a study of post-analysis software for immune sequencing data. Study as a whole: The study covered relapsing-remitting, secondary progressive and progressive-relapsing courses of multiple sclerosis. Notes on the study in general: Samples from a shared batch, those prepared together, strongly co-clustered by F measure. With TRBV5-6, TRBV5-1 and TRBV20-1 included, 4 or 5 TRBV segments were more frequent in patients than in controls. A significant reduction in normalized Chao1 diversity was observed in multiple sclerosis patients versus controls.

The TCR beta cDNA libraries carried unique molecular identifiers. T cells numbering 1 to 10 million yielded cDNA molecules that totaled about 500,000. One entry per CDR3 protein, called by TCRdb with MiXCR from the PCR reads. The profile shows approximately 690,000 distinct CDR3 sequences, about 60% of them singletons. Material for sequencing was blood. This clonotype originated in a girl between 2 and 10 years old with multiple sclerosis. The V and J genes are TRBV7-8 and TRBJ2-1, with 11 bases lining up with TRBD1. DNA for the CDR3: TGTGCCAGCAGCTTAGATGGACAGGGGGCGCAGAGCTCCTACAATGAGCAGTTCTTC. It codes for CASSLDGQGAQSSYNEQFF.